This T cell receptor (beta chain) stems from a study of identical twins. Via MiXCR, TCRdb re-called the 5' RACE reads, giving one row per CDR3 protein. This table holds 410,000 or so distinct CDR3 sequences, about a fifth found once. To note about this clonotype: Antigen unknown.

Notes on the study in general: Low generation-probability sequences were in excess among twin-shared out-of-frame alpha sequences.

The CDR3 loop spans 15 amino acids. Germline V gene lookup returns CDR1 MNHNS and CDR2 SASEGT. Trimming took off 7 bases at V and 0 bases at J, with 15 bases between the two ends. Healthy Caucasians were all of the donors. The rearrangement uses TRBV6-1 and TRBJ1-1; D possibly corresponds to TRBD1 (6 bases). The source material was naive T cells sorted from blood. This TCR was recovered from a man in his forties or fifties in good health. The CDR3 nucleotides read TGTGCCAGCACATACGGGGGGCAGGTGAACACTGAAGCTTTCTTT. Translation gives CASTYGGQVNTEAFF.